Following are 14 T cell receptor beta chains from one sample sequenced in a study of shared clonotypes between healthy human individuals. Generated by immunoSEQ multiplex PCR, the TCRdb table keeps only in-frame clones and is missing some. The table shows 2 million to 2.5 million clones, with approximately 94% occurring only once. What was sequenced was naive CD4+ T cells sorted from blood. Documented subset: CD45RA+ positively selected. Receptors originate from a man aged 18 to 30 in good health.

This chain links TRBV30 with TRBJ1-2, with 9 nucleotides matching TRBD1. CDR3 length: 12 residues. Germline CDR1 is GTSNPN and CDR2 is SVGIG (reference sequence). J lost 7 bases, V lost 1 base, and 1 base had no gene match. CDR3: CAWSGTGVGYTF. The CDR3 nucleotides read TGTGCCTGGAGTGGGACAGGGGTTGGCTACACCTTC. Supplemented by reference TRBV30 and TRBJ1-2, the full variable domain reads SQTIHQWPATLVQPVGSPLSLECTVEGTSNPNLYWYRQAAGRGLQLLFYSVGIGQISSEVPQNLSASRPQDRQFILSSKKLLLSDSGFYLCAWSGTGVGYTFGSGTRLTVV.

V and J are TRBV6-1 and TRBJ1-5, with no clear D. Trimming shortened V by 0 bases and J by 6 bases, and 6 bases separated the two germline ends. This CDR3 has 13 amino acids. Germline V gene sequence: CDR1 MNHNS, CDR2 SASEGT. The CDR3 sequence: CASSEAGLQPQHF. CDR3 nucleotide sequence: TGTGCCAGCAGTGAAGCAGGGCTTCAGCCCCAGCATTTT.

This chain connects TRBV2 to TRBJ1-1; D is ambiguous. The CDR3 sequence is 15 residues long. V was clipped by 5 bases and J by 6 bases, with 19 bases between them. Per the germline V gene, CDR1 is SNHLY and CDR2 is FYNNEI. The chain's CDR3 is CASSKMVTGSAEAFF. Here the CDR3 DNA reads TGTGCCAGCAGTAAGATGGTTACGGGTTCGGCTGAAGCTTTCTTT. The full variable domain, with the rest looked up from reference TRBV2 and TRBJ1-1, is EPEVTQTPSHQVTQMGQEVILRCVPISNHLYFYWYRQILGQKVEFLVSFYNNEISEKSEIFDDQFSVERPDGSNFTLKIRSTKLEDSAMYFCASSKMVTGSAEAFFGQGTRLTVV.

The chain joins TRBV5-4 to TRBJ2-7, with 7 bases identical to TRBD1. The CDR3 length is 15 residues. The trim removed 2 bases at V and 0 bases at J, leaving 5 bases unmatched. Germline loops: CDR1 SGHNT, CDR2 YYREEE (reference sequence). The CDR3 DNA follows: TGTGCCAGCAGCTTAAGGGGGCCTCTCTCCTACGAGCAGTACTTC. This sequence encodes CASSLRGPLSYEQYF.

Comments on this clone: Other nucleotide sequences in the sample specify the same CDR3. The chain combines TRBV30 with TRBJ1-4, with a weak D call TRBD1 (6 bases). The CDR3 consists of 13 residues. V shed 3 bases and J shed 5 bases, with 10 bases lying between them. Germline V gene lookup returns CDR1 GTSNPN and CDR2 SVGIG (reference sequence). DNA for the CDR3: TGTGCCTGGAGGAGGCAGGGGAATGAAAAACTGTTTTTT. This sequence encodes CAWRRQGNEKLFF. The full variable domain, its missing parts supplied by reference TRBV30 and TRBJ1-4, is SQTIHQWPATLVQPVGSPLSLECTVEGTSNPNLYWYRQAAGRGLQLLFYSVGIGQISSEVPQNLSASRPQDRQFILSSKKLLLSDSGFYLCAWRRQGNEKLFFGSGTQLSVL.

CDR3 region: CASSYSTWGSSYEQYF. The CDR3 DNA reads as TGTGCCAGCAGTTACTCGACGTGGGGAAGCTCCTACGAGCAGTACTTC. V and J are TRBV6-5 and TRBJ2-7; D not certain. V gave up 0 bases and J gave up 0 bases, with 12 bases separating them. The V gene's germline CDR1 is MNHEY and CDR2 SVGAGI. The CDR3 has 16 residues.

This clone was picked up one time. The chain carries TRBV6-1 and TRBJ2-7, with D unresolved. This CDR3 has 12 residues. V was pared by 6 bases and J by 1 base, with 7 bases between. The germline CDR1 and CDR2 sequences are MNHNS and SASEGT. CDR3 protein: CASRDGSYEQYF. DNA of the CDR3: TGTGCCAGCAGGGACGGGTCCTACGAGCAGTACTTC.

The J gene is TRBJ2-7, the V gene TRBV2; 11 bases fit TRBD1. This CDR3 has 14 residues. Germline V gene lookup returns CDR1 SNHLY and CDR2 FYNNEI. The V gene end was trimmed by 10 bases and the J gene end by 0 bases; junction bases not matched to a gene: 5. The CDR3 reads CATRGTGGSYEQYF. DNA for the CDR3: TGTGCCACGAGGGGGACAGGGGGCTCCTACGAGCAGTACTTC. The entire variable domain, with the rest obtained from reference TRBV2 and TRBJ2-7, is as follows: EPEVTQTPSHQVTQMGQEVILRCVPISNHLYFYWYRQILGQKVEFLVSFYNNEISEKSEIFDDQFSVERPDGSNFTLKIRSTKLEDSAMYFCATRGTGGSYEQYFGPGTRLTVT.

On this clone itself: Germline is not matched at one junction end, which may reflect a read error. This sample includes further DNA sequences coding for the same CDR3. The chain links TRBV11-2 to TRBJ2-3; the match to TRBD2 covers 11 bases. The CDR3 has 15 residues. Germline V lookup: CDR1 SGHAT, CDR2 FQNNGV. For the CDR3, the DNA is TGTGCCAGCAGCTTCCTAGCGGGGGGCACCGATACGCAGTATTTT. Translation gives CASSFLAGGTDTQYF.

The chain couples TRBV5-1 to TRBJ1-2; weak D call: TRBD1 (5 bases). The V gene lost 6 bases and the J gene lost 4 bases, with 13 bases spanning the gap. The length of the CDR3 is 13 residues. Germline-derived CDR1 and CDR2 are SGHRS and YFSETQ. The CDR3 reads CASIGDSRYGYTF. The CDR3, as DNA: TGCGCCAGCATAGGGGACTCCCGCTATGGCTACACCTTC.

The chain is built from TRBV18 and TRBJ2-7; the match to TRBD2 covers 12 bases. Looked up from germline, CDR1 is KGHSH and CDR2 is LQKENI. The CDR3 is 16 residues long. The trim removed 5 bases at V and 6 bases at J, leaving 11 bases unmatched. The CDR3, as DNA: TGTGCCAGCTCAAGACCGGGACTAGCGGGTCCCTGCGAGCAGTACTTC. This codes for CASSRPGLAGPCEQYF.

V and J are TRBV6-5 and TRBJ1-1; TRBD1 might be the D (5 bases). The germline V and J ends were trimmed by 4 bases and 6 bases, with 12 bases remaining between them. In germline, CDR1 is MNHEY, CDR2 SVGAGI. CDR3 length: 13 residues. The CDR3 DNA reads TGTGCCAGCAGTTCCAGGGTTTTAGCTGAAGCTTTCTTT. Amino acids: CASSSRVLAEAFF.

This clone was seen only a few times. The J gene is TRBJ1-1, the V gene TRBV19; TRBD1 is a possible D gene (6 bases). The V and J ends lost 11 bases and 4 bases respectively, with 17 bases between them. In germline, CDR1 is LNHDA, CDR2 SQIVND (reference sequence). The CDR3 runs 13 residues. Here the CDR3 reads CASNRAEGTEAFF. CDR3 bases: TGTGCCTCCAACAGGGCTGAGGGCACTGAAGCTTTCTTT.

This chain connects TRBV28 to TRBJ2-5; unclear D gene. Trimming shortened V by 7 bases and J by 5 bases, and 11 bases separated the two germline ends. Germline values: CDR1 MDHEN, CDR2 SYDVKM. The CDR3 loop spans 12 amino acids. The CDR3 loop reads CASTAPPETQYF. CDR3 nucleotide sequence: TGTGCCAGCACCGCCCCCCCGGAGACCCAGTACTTC.